This entry concerns a single T cell receptor beta chain. The target of this receptor is not known. No base quality information exists; no much larger clone differs at one position. Trimming takes 5 bases off V and 1 base off J; junction bases not matched to a gene: 10. Including the terminal cysteine and phenylalanine, the CDR3 comprises 17 residues. The kept DNA is CDR3 alone, 51 bases in frame from the first base. CDR1 and CDR2 were assigned from the germline V gene as SGHTA and FQGTGA. RNA was extracted using the RNeasy kit, and roughly 0.45 to 1 ug of the RNA was reverse transcribed with random hexamers. The immunoSEQ multiplex PCR assay, which covers 54 Vbeta and 13 Jbeta segments, was used to amplify TCR beta CDR3 regions. To correct PCR amplification bias, a synthetic template baseline was used for both primer optimization and computational correction. Regarding the original processing steps: Only productive sequences were kept, with reads annotated to V, D and J genes according to IMGT and analyzed in immunoSEQ Analyzer. To calculate clonality, Shannon entropy was normalized by log2 of the number of productive unique sequences and then subtracted from one. For each patient and control, public and private clones were evaluated among the 100 most prevalent clones. Clones were defined as Susac-specific when absent from the healthy and MS cohorts, from some 1,100 published viral clones and from other ImmuneACCESS disease sequences. Using fastp trimming at Q25 and MiXCR clonotype assembly, TCRdb reanalyzed the public sequencing data and kept in-frame beta chains. One record per CDR3 amino acid sequence lists the most common genes and DNA. These V and J calls derive from TCRdb rather than the authors' analysis. The table for this sample lists around 200,000 distinct CDR3 sequences; roughly 95% of them were counted only once. The ten most abundant clones make up 0.075% to 0.1% of the sample.

This sample was included in a study of CD8 T cells in Susac syndrome (dated by TCRdb to between 2019 and 2020). For context, the study as a whole: Of the Susac syndrome patients who were sequenced, fewer than 10 were in clinical remission while six had clinically active disease. At blood withdrawal, Susac syndrome patients were either therapy-naive, taking corticosteroids (in some cases with IVIg as well), or taking IVIg alone. Repertoire sequencing was used to test whether CD8+ T cell activation and differentiation in Susac syndrome was antigen driven. Paper-wide results and their limitations: The number of individuals in the TCR sequencing and HLA analysis was acknowledged as relatively small. In patients with Susac syndrome, the CD4+ T cell repertoire showed no detectable clonal expansion.

Peripheral blood CD8+ and CD4+ T cells from healthy donors, Susac syndrome patients and multiple sclerosis patients were profiled by high-throughput TCR beta sequencing. The Susac syndrome patients fulfilled recently defined diagnostic criteria for definite or probable disease. Bulk CD8+ and CD4+ T cells were purified by magnetic negative isolation, while CD8+ TEMRA cells were enriched using FACS. Blood was collected in EDTA tubes and processed within 24 hours, with PBMCs isolated through density gradient centrifugation. PBMCs destined for TCR sequencing were cryopreserved in liquid nitrogen and later thawed in a 37 °C water bath. The sorted or isolated CD4+, CD8+ and CD8+ TEMRA cells reached a purity of at least 90%.

The rearrangement combines TRBV7-3 with TRBJ2-1; 8 of the junction bases match TRBD1. This clonotype originated in a human donor with Susac syndrome. The sequenced sample consisted of CD4+ T cells from PBMCs. The CDR3 has the sequence CASSNLDRTGSYNEQFF. In nucleotide form, the sequence is TGTGCCAGCAGCAATTTAGACAGGACAGGGTCCTACAATGAGCAGTTCTTC.